The entry below gives a single T cell receptor (beta chain) sequence along with its context. Only in-frame clones appear in the TCRdb table, and some are missing; sequencing was by immunoSEQ multiplex PCR. Among approximately 150,000 clones listed, 80% to 95% were seen once. This entry is derived from a study of T cell responses to AZD1222 COVID-19 vaccine. The CDR3 totals 13 residues. J was trimmed by 8 bases and V by 8 bases; bases with no gene match: 4. Germline CDR1 SGHAT, CDR2 FQNNGV. The V and J genes are TRBV11-2 and TRBJ2-1; TRBD2 matches at 12 bases. The material sequenced was peripheral blood, taken 28 days after the second AZD1222 dose. This clonotype was sampled from an adult who received the AZD1222 COVID-19 vaccine. The CDR3 spells CASLSSGRDEQFF. The CDR3 nucleotides are TGTGCCAGCCTTTCTAGCGGGAGGGATGAGCAGTTCTTC. The full variable domain, rest sourced from reference TRBV11-2 and TRBJ2-1, is EAGVAQSPRYKIIEKRQSVAFWCNPISGHATLYWYQQILGQGPKLLIQFQNNGVVDDSQLPKDRFSAERLKGVDSTLKIQPAKLEDSAVYLCASLSSGRDEQFFGPGTRLTVL.